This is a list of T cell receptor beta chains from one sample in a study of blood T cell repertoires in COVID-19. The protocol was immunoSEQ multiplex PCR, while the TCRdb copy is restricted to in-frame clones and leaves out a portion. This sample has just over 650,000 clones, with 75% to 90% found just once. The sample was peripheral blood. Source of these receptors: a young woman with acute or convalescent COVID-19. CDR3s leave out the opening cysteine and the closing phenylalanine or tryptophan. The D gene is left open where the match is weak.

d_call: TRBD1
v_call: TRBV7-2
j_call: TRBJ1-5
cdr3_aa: ASSLNARTGGSQPQH

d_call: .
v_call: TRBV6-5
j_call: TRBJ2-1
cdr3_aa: ASSWGGTYNEQF

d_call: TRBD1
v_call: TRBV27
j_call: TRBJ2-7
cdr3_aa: ASRFYRDREFKMN

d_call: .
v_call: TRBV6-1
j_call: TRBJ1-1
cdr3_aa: ASSEGAGDEAF

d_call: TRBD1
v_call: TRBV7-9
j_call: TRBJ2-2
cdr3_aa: ASSGGQGAAGELF

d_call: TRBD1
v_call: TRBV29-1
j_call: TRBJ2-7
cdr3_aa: SVELGQTYEQY

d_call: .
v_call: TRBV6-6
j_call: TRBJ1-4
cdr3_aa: ASSLGQSNEKLF

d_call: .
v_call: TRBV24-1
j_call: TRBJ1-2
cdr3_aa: ATSDRNYGYT

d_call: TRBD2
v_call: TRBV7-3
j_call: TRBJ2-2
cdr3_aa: ASRDYHNTGELF

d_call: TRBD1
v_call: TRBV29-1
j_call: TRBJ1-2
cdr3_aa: SDGTEPSYGYT

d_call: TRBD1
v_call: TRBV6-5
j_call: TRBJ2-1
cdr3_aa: ASSPWDRDNEQF

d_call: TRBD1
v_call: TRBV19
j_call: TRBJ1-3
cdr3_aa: ASSKYRGYSGNTIY

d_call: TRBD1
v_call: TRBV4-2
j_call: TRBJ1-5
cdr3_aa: ASSQDREGSNQPQH

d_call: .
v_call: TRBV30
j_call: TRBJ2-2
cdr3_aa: AWRFSTGELF

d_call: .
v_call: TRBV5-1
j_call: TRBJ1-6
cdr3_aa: ASSLAGSDNSPLH

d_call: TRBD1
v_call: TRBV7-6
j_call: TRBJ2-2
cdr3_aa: ASRQGANTGELF

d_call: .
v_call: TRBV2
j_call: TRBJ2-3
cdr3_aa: ASSEGIRAGSTDTQY

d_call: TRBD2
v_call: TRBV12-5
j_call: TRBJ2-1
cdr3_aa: ASGLVAGRYNEQF

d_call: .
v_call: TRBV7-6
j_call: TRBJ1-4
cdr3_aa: ASSLYPPRGGEKLF

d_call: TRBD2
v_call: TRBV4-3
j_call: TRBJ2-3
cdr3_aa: ASSHLAGGILTDTQY

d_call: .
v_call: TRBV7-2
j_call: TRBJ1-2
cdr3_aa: ASSPGGARVNYGYT

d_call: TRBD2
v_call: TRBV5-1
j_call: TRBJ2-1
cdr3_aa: ASSRGTSGGAGWDEQF

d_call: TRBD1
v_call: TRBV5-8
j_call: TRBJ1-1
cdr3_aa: ASSLTTGENTEAF

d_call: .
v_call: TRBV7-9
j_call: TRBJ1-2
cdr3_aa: ASSLALTRNYGYT

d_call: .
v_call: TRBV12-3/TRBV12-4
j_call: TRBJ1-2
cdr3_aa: ASNQGNYGYT

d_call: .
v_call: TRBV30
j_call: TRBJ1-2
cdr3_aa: AWMSTNYGYT

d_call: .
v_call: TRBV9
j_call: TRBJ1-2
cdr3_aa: ASTAPFTTVQT

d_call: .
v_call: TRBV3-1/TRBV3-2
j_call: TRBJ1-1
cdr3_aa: ASSRPGGAEAF

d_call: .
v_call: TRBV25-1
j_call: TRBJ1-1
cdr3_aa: ASSDGTIVSEAF

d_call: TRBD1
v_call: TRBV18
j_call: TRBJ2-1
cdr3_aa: ASSLRTGYNEQF

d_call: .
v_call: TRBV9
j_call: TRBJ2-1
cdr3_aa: ASSVGAGIYNEQF

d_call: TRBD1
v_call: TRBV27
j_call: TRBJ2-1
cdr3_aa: ASSSGQAYNEQF

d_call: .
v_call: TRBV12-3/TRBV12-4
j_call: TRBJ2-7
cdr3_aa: ASSHHGNEQY

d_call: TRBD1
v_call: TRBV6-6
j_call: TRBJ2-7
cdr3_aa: ASSGTVPSYEQY

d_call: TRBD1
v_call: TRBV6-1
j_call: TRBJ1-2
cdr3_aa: ASSEAVTGYGYT

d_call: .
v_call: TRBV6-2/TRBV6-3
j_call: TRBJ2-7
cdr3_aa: ASSQAWGFEYEQY

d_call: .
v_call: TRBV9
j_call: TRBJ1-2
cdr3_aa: ASSGQGQSHGYT